The rows below give T cell receptor beta chains drawn from one sample of a study of tumor-infiltrating lymphocytes in localized non-small cell lung cancer. The repertoire was sequenced with immunoSEQ multiplex PCR; TCRdb's copy has only in-frame clones and lacks some. The sample includes 15,000 to 20,000 clones, 60% to 85% seen only once; the top ten take 4% to 5%. Sequenced: lung tumor tissue. All receptors come from a human donor with non-small cell lung cancer. The CDR3 runs from the conserved cysteine through the conserved F or W. The size entry is marked missing in some rows and otherwise reads once, few, many or a size class.

J: TRBJ2-1; length: 17; V: TRBV5-6; size: NA; CDR3: CASSLFYPGEGSNEQFF
J: TRBJ2-7; length: 14; V: TRBV27; size: NA; CDR3: CASSLSGGDYEQYF
J: TRBJ1-2; length: 15; V: TRBV7-9; size: NA; CDR3: CASSPYETVIYGYTF
J: TRBJ1-4; length: 14; V: TRBV6-6; size: few; CDR3: CASSYTGTGEKLFF
J: TRBJ2-7; length: 14; V: TRBV19; size: NA; CDR3: CASSISGVLYEQYF
J: TRBJ2-5; length: 18; V: TRBV7-9; size: NA; CDR3: CASSQGLAGGPFEETQYF
J: TRBJ2-3; length: 12; V: TRBV5-1; size: NA; CDR3: CASSLLGALQYF
J: TRBJ1-5; length: 16; V: TRBV5-8; size: few; CDR3: CASSLARGVSNQPQHF
J: TRBJ2-1; length: 17; V: TRBV9; size: NA; CDR3: CASSLLPERPSYNEQFF
J: TRBJ1-3; length: 16; V: TRBV4-1; size: NA; CDR3: CASSYLQGVLQNTIYF
J: TRBJ2-7; length: 16; V: TRBV18; size: NA; CDR3: CASSPLSGPSSYEQYF
J: TRBJ1-2; length: 17; V: TRBV9; size: NA; CDR3: CASSALRGSTDFYGYTF
J: TRBJ2-3; length: 13; V: TRBV2; size: NA; CDR3: CARTSGRGGTQYF
J: TRBJ2-1; length: 15; V: TRBV19; size: NA; CDR3: CASSIGWRENNEQFF
J: TRBJ2-1; length: 15; V: TRBV7-2; size: NA; CDR3: CASSRSGDAYNEQFF
J: TRBJ2-7; length: 14; V: TRBV19; size: once; CDR3: CASSMSGVSYEQYF
J: TRBJ2-3; length: 17; V: TRBV25-1; size: NA; CDR3: CASSQDLLAAQTDTQYF
J: TRBJ1-2; length: 16; V: TRBV11-2; size: once; CDR3: CASSPLAGAGRYGYTF
J: TRBJ2-5; length: 16; V: TRBV11-2; size: NA; CDR3: CASSSIAGGAIKTQYF
J: TRBJ1-2; length: 14; V: TRBV5-6; size: NA; CDR3: CASSAEGPNYGYTF